The clone carrying this T cell receptor beta chain has a handful of counts. Other DNA variants within this sample encode the same CDR3. Trimming removed 1 base from V and 0 bases from J, with 10 bases in between. CDR3 length equals 16 residues. Germline loops: CDR1 SEHNR, CDR2 FQNEAQ (reference sequence). This entry comes from a study of blood T cell repertoires in COVID-19. The Seattle site enrolled patients during active infection and followed them longitudinally. Original data processing: Amplification of reference gene primers provided the estimated nucleated cell counts. Assay used: immunoSEQ multiplex PCR; TCRdb lists only in-frame clones, some missing. The V and J calls and the clone size are those of that table, but D and trimming were determined from the DNA. The repertoire holds about 82,000 clones, with approximately 78% as singletons.

The chain uses TRBV7-9 and TRBJ2-1, with unresolved D. Sample: peripheral blood. The sequence was obtained from a man aged 60 to 69 with COVID-19, enrolled during active disease. The CDR3 DNA is TGTGCCAGCAGCTTAGAGAGAGGTAACTCCTACAATGAGCAGTTCTTC. Amino acid sequence: CASSLERGNSYNEQFF.